The 13 T cell receptor beta chains presented below share a single source sample, sequenced in a study of identifying expanded T cells in peripheral blood. Only in-frame clones appear in the TCRdb table, and some are missing; sequencing was by immunoSEQ multiplex PCR. The sample contains about 58,000 clones, 89% of which appear only once. The specimen sequenced was blood. These receptors all stem from a person between 18 and 75 years old in good health.

V is TRBV10-3 and J is TRBJ2-7, with 8 bases matching TRBD1. Germline V lookup: CDR1 ENHRY, CDR2 SYGVKD. The CDR3 spans 15 residues. The trim removed 1 base at V and 1 base at J, leaving 3 bases unmatched. CDR3 protein: CAISEFDRGSYEQYF. The CDR3 DNA is TGTGCCATCAGTGAGTTCGACAGGGGATCCTACGAGCAGTACTTC.

The chain combines TRBV7-2 with TRBJ2-7; no reliable D call. Germline values: CDR1 SGHTA, CDR2 FQGNSA. V was pared by 0 bases and J by 7 bases, with 10 bases between. The CDR3 extends over 13 amino acids. The CDR3 is CASSLAPVIEQYF. The CDR3 DNA reads TGTGCCAGCAGCTTAGCTCCTGTTATAGAGCAGTACTTC.

The chain joins TRBV13 to TRBJ2-7, with no clear D. The germline V and J ends were trimmed by 0 bases and 4 bases, with 1 base remaining between them. The CDR3 covers 11 residues. The V gene's germline CDR1 is PRHDT and CDR2 FYEKMQ (reference sequence). The CDR3, as DNA: TGTGCCAGCAGCTTAGGATACGAGCAGTACTTC. It codes for CASSLGYEQYF.

The chain combines TRBV6-5 with TRBJ2-7; D is ambiguous. The germline gives CDR1 MNHEY, CDR2 SVGAGI. The germline V and J ends were trimmed by 4 bases and 2 bases, with 3 bases remaining between them. The CDR3 consists of 11 residues. The CDR3 region has the DNA TGTGCCAGCAGTTCGGCCTACGAGCAGTACTTC. This encodes CASSSAYEQYF.

This clone appeared once. The chain joins TRBV5-4 to TRBJ2-7; D is tentatively TRBD1 or TRBD2 (5 bases each). Looked up from germline, CDR1 is SGHNT and CDR2 is YYREEE (reference sequence). The CDR3 spans 14 residues. V gave up 4 bases and J gave up 4 bases, with 15 bases separating them. CDR3 sequence: CASSPRDHRYEQYF. CDR3 bases: TGTGCCAGCAGCCCAAGGGACCACCGTTACGAGCAGTACTTC. Full variable domain (missing parts from reference TRBV5-4 and TRBJ2-7): ETGVTQSPTHLIKTRGQQVTLRCSSQSGHNTVSWYQQALGQGPQFIFQYYREEENGRGNFPPRFSGLQFPNYSSELNVNALELDDSALYLCASSPRDHRYEQYFGPGTRLTVT.

This clone was seen only a few times. The chain uses TRBV19 and TRBJ1-5; 12 bases fit TRBD1. The CDR3 is 18 amino acids. CDR1 and CDR2 from the germline V gene are LNHDA and SQIVND (reference sequence). V lost 6 bases and J lost 1; bases outside the gene matches: 10. The CDR3 reads CASSGTGGKRRSNQPQHF. The CDR3 DNA reads TGTGCCAGTAGCGGGACAGGGGGCAAGAGACGGAGCAATCAGCCCCAGCATTTT.

This clone was detected only a few times. V gene TRBV7-3 combines with J gene TRBJ2-7; 7 nucleotides match TRBD2. CDR3 length equals 13 residues. Germline V gives CDR1 SGHTA, CDR2 FQGTGA. The V and J ends lost 4 bases and 6 bases, in that order; junction bases with no gene match: 6. The CDR3: CASSSLGGGEQYF. The CDR3 DNA sequence: TGTGCCAGCAGCTCCCTTGGGGGGGGCGAGCAGTACTTC.

This clone was detected a few times. The chain links TRBV5-5 to TRBJ2-7, with 9 nucleotides matching TRBD2. This CDR3 contains 16 residues. Per germline, CDR1 SGHKS and CDR2 YYEKEE (reference sequence). The V gene end was trimmed by 4 bases and the J gene end by 7 bases; junction bases not matched to a gene: 15. CDR3 residues: CASSPSPLAGSGEQYF. The CDR3 nucleotides read TGTGCCAGCAGCCCCTCACCGCTAGCGGGATCTGGTGAGCAGTACTTC.

The chain has TRBV5-4 and TRBJ2-7, with 7 bases fitting TRBD2. V dropped 2 bases and J dropped 2; count of bases not matched to a gene: 10. The CDR3 extends over 16 amino acids. The germline V gene encodes CDR1 SGHNT and CDR2 YYREEE (reference sequence). The CDR3 region has the DNA TGTGCCAGCAGCTTTGATCGGGGACTACCTACCTACGAGCAGTACTTC. Translating gives CASSFDRGLPTYEQYF.

V usage is TRBV13 and J usage is TRBJ2-3, with D maybe TRBD2 (6 bases). V dropped 4 bases and J dropped 3 bases, with 14 bases sitting between them. CDR3 length: 15 residues. The germline gives CDR1 PRHDT, CDR2 FYEKMQ (reference sequence). CDR3: CASSSSAGQTDTQYF. As DNA, the CDR3 is TGTGCCAGCAGCTCCTCGGCGGGGCAGACAGATACGCAGTATTTT.

The chain is built from TRBV7-3 and TRBJ2-2; weak D call: TRBD1 (6 bases). The CDR3 totals 14 residues. Germline values: CDR1 SGHTA, CDR2 FQGTGA. Trimming took 5 bases from V and 2 from J, leaving 9 bases between them. The CDR3 sequence: CASSLQGNTGELFF. As DNA, the CDR3 is TGTGCCAGCAGCCTACAGGGAAACACCGGGGAGCTGTTTTTT.

In DNA form, the CDR3 reads TGTGCCATCAAAGGACAGGGGGCCCCTGAAAAACTGTTTTTT. Amino acids: CAIKGQGAPEKLFF. V and J are TRBV10-3 and TRBJ1-4, with 11 positions matching TRBD1. After removal of 7 bases from V and 7 bases from J, the junction contained 5 bases not matched to a gene. The germline gives CDR1 ENHRY, CDR2 SYGVKD. This CDR3 contains 14 residues.

This sequence joins TRBV6-5 and TRBJ1-1; weak D call: TRBD1 (6 bases). Germline V gives CDR1 MNHEY, CDR2 SVGAGI. The V end was cut by 4 bases, the J end by 4 bases, with 13 bases between. The CDR3 consists of 14 residues. The CDR3 DNA follows: TGTGCCAGCAGTTCCGGAGACAGGTCCACTGAAGCTTTCTTT. Translating it yields CASSSGDRSTEAFF.